A selection of T cell receptor beta chains follows, all from one sample in a study of OX40 agonist ivuxolimab in advanced cancers. Only in-frame clones appear in the TCRdb table, and some are missing; sequencing was by immunoSEQ multiplex PCR. The table includes about 45,000 clones, about 88% detected once. This specimen was CD4+ or CD8+ T cells sorted from blood, taken in a trial of the OX40 agonist ivuxolimab. The source is an adult with an advanced solid tumor such as melanoma, head and neck, liver or kidney cancer. The CDR3 runs from the conserved cysteine through the conserved F or W. Fields, in order: J gene, V gene, clone size, D gene, CDR3 protein, CDR3 DNA. D genes are given only for firm matches. Clone size appears in some rows only: once, few, many, or a class for an expanded clone.

J: TRBJ2-2
V: TRBV11-2
size: -
D: -
CDR3: CASSLGGNTGELFF
DNA: TGTGCCAGCAGCTTAGGCGGGAACACCGGGGAGCTGTTTTTT

J: TRBJ2-4
V: TRBV11-1
size: -
D: TRBD1
CDR3: CASSPRDRGAKNIQYF
DNA: TGTGCCAGCAGCCCAAGGGACAGGGGGGCCAAAAACATTCAGTACTTC

J: TRBJ2-7
V: TRBV18
size: -
D: -
CDR3: CASSPSKRSEQYF
DNA: TGTGCCAGCTCACCATCGAAGCGAAGCGAGCAGTACTTC

J: TRBJ1-2
V: TRBV6-6
size: -
D: -
CDR3: CASSYADTGNYGYTF
DNA: TGTGCCAGCAGTTACGCGGACACCGGTAACTATGGCTACACCTTC

J: TRBJ2-7
V: TRBV27
size: few
D: -
CDR3: CASSLTSGLPAYEQYF
DNA: TGTGCCAGCAGTTTAACATCAGGGCTTCCGGCCTACGAGCAGTACTTC

J: TRBJ1-2
V: TRBV18
size: -
D: -
CDR3: CASSPTKAQGGYTF
DNA: TGTGCCAGCTCCCCCACTAAGGCACAAGGCGGCTACACCTTC

J: TRBJ1-1
V: TRBV5-1
size: -
D: -
CDR3: CASSNGFMNTEAFF
DNA: TGCGCCAGCAGCAACGGTTTCATGAACACTGAAGCTTTCTTT

J: TRBJ2-1
V: TRBV15
size: -
D: TRBD2
CDR3: CATSRVAGRNEQFF
DNA: TGTGCCACCAGCAGAGTAGCGGGTCGGAATGAGCAGTTCTTC

J: TRBJ1-2
V: TRBV6-5
size: -
D: TRBD1
CDR3: CASSYQGQGYGYTF
DNA: TGTGCCAGCAGTTACCAGGGACAGGGCTATGGCTACACCTTC

J: TRBJ2-7
V: TRBV29-1
size: -
D: TRBD2
CDR3: CSVTRWSGRGYEQYF
DNA: TGCAGCGTTACCCGCTGGAGCGGGAGAGGGTACGAGCAGTACTTC

J: TRBJ1-1
V: TRBV20-1
size: few
D: -
CDR3: CSARYGEAFF
DNA: TGCAGTGCTAGATACGGTGAAGCTTTCTTT

J: TRBJ2-7
V: TRBV9
size: -
D: TRBD2
CDR3: CASSVGVGRDIPYEQYF
DNA: TGTGCCAGCAGCGTAGGTGTAGGGAGGGATATTCCCTACGAGCAGTACTTC

J: TRBJ1-1
V: TRBV10-1
size: -
D: -
CDR3: CASRAGHSNTEAFF
DNA: TGCGCCAGCAGGGCGGGACATTCGAACACTGAAGCTTTCTTT